This record covers a single T cell receptor beta chain. Its target is unknown. The sample is drawn from a study of PD-1 blockade in classical Hodgkin lymphoma. Findings and limits, study-wide: Individuals who commenced nivolumab within less than 1 year of ASCT were excluded. It was reported that newly diagnosed patients had less baseline TCR diversity than healthy donors. Complete responders had baseline diversity similar to newly diagnosed patients.

The patients all showed relapse after autologous stem cell transplantation, while their brentuximab vedotin exposure varied. Only in-frame clones appear in the TCRdb table, and some are missing; sequencing was by immunoSEQ multiplex PCR. The sample has more than 140,000 clones, less than 80% seen once. Per germline, CDR1 MDHEN and CDR2 SYDVKM. With V trimmed by 4 bases and J by 3 bases, 9 bases remained unmatched. CDR3 size: 16 residues. This sample comprised peripheral blood mononuclear cells (PBMCs), obtained before the second cycle of nivolumab. The clonotype comes from a human donor with classical Hodgkin lymphoma. This chain joins TRBV28 and TRBJ2-7, with 10 bases fitting TRBD2. The CDR3: CASSYSGRTPNYEQYF. CDR3 bases: TGTGCCAGCAGTTATAGCGGGAGGACCCCGAACTACGAGCAGTACTTC.